This T cell receptor beta chain was recorded in a study of shared clonotypes between healthy human individuals. This clone was seen a handful of times. Every donor was a Caucasian adult from Nashville, Tennessee. Germline values: CDR1 MGHDK, CDR2 SYGVNS. CDR3 length equals 14 residues. V was pared by 1 base and J by 4 bases, with 8 bases between. Generated by immunoSEQ multiplex PCR, the TCRdb table keeps only in-frame clones and is missing some. The data show some 490,000 clones, around four fifths seen once. Sequenced sample: PBMCs. The chain couples TRBV25-1 to TRBJ1-5; no definite D call. This clonotype was sampled from a woman in her thirties or forties in good health. Some clones in this sample may be carry-over from other donors' samples. This CDR3 reads CASSELQQNQPQHF. The CDR3 DNA follows: TGTGCCAGCAGTGAATTACAGCAAAATCAGCCCCAGCATTTT.